The next 17 T cell receptor beta chains were all read from a single sample in a study of beta chain features in type 1 diabetes. Study outcomes and limitations: Type 1 diabetes patients showed a moderate but significant shortening of TCRB CDR3s in all four CD4+ subsets.

Reverse transcribing all isolated RNA meant expressed TCRB transcripts were sequenced. TCRdb keeps only in-frame clones here, not all; method: immunoSEQ multiplex PCR. The sample records 300,000 to 350,000 clones, approximately 13% being singletons. No antigens are known for them. The sequenced sample was naive CD4+ T cells from blood. The receptors here all came from a woman between 18 and 29 years old with type 1 diabetes.

This clone came up a few times. This chain links TRBV27 with TRBJ1-2; weak D call: TRBD1 (6 bases). Trimming removed 5 bases from V and 0 bases from J, with 13 bases in between. The CDR3 loop spans 15 amino acids. Germline loops: CDR1 MNHEY, CDR2 SMNVEV (reference sequence). CDR3 sequence (DNA): TGTGCCAGCAGTCCCGACAGGTTAGCTAACTATGGCTACACCTTC. Its protein is CASSPDRLANYGYTF.

The sample holds a few counts of this clone. The chain couples TRBV18 to TRBJ1-1; 7 bases line up with TRBD1. The CDR3 runs 16 residues. CDR1 and CDR2 from the germline V gene are KGHSH and LQKENI. V shed 2 bases and J 7 bases; nucleotides not matched to a gene: 13. The CDR3 spells CASSPLLGQPGGEAFF. In DNA form, the CDR3 reads TGTGCCAGCTCACCATTACTGGGACAACCAGGGGGTGAAGCTTTCTTT.

This clone was counted between two and nine times. The chain couples TRBV28 to TRBJ2-7; D unclear. Trimming took 3 bases from V and 2 from J, leaving 14 bases between them. The CDR3 has 15 residues. Germline V gene lookup returns CDR1 MDHEN and CDR2 SYDVKM. The CDR3 nucleotides read TGTGCCAGCAGTTTGGCGAATAGCCAACCCTACGAGCAGTACTTC. This gives the protein CASSLANSQPYEQYF.

This clone has only a few counts. V is TRBV25-1 and J is TRBJ2-5, with TRBD2 matching over 14 bases. Looked up from germline, CDR1 is MGHDK and CDR2 is SYGVNS. The V gene end was trimmed by 6 bases and the J gene end by 3 bases; junction bases not matched to a gene: 0. This CDR3 is 14 amino acids long. The CDR3 DNA follows: TGTGCCAGCAGGGGACTAGCGGGAGAAGAGACCCAGTACTTC. Translating it yields CASRGLAGEETQYF.

This clone was counted between two and nine times. V gene TRBV29-1 combines with J gene TRBJ1-1, with a weak D call TRBD1 (6 bases). The length of the CDR3 is 12 residues. V lost 7 bases to trimming and J lost 10 bases, with 19 bases between them. Germline CDR1 and CDR2: SQVTM and ANQGSEA. The CDR3 nucleotides are TGCAGCGCTGGGGACACGGAGATGGCAGCTTTCTTT. Translating it yields CSAGDTEMAAFF. Full variable domain (outside the CDR3, taken from reference TRBV29-1 and TRBJ1-1): SAVISQKPSRDICQRGTSLTIQCQVDSQVTMMFWYRQQPGQSLTLIATANQGSEATYESGFVIDKFPISRPNLTFSTLTVSNMSPEDSSIYLCSAGDTEMAAFFGQGTRLTVV.

This clone has more than one count but fewer than ten. This rearrangement joins TRBV5-1 to TRBJ2-1; D gene ambiguous. Trimming took 5 bases from V and 5 from J, leaving 14 bases between them. Germline assignment: CDR1 SGHRS and CDR2 YFSETQ. CDR3 length: 14 residues. DNA of the CDR3: TGCGCCAGCAGTAACACCGCGCGGAACAATGAGCAGTTCTTC. Its protein is CASSNTARNNEQFF.

This clone occurred a few times. V gene TRBV4-3 combines with J gene TRBJ2-2, with D uncertain. CDR3 length: 14 amino acids. Germline assignment: CDR1 LGHNA and CDR2 YSLEER. Trimming left V 2 bases short and J 4 bases short, with 8 bases between. CDR3 sequence (DNA): TGCGCCAGCAGCCAACTTGGGCTCACCGGGGAGCTGTTTTTT. It codes for CASSQLGLTGELFF.

The rearrangement joins TRBV6-6 to TRBJ2-7, with 11 bases aligning to TRBD1. Germline V gene data show CDR1 as MNHNY and CDR2 as SVGAGI (reference sequence). The CDR3 totals 15 residues. Unmatched junction bases numbered 2, after V lost 0 bases and J lost 4 bases. CDR3 DNA sequence: TGTGCCAGCAGTTACTCGGGGACAGGGGGTTACGAGCAGTACTTC. Protein product: CASSYSGTGGYEQYF.

This clone was observed a few times. The chain recombines TRBV7-2 with TRBJ2-1; 13 bases are shared with TRBD2. The CDR3 has 15 amino acids. Germline trimming cut 6 bases from V and 7 bases from J; bases unmatched to any gene: 6. Germline loops: CDR1 SGHTA, CDR2 FQGNSA. The CDR3 DNA follows: TGTGCCAGCAGTCGGACTAGCGGGAGTTGGAATGAGCAGTTCTTC. Translated: CASSRTSGSWNEQFF.

This clone was recorded a few times. CDR3 DNA sequence: TGTGCCAGCAGCTTCGAAGAGACCCAGTACTTC. This encodes CASSFEETQYF. The V gene is TRBV5-6, the J gene TRBJ2-5, with D uncertain. Germline CDR1 is SGHDT and CDR2 is YYEEEE. The length of the CDR3 is 11 residues. Trimming stripped 2 bases from V and 3 bases from J, with 2 bases between.

This chain joins TRBV30 and TRBJ2-1; TRBD2 matches at 11 bases. Germline CDR1 GTSNPN, CDR2 SVGIG (reference sequence). The CDR3 loop spans 15 amino acids. V dropped 0 bases and J dropped 7; count of bases not matched to a gene: 5. Here the CDR3 DNA reads TGTGCCTGGAGTGTATCTCTAGCGGGAGGTAATGAGCAGTTCTTC. Translation gives CAWSVSLAGGNEQFF. The full variable domain, rest sourced from reference TRBV30 and TRBJ2-1, is SQTIHQWPATLVQPVGSPLSLECTVEGTSNPNLYWYRQAAGRGLQLLFYSVGIGQISSEVPQNLSASRPQDRQFILSSKKLLLSDSGFYLCAWSVSLAGGNEQFFGPGTRLTVL.

The chain carries TRBV9 and TRBJ2-3; 11 bases match TRBD2. CDR3 length equals 17 residues. The germline V gene encodes CDR1 SGDLS and CDR2 YYNGEE. J lost 5 bases, V lost 0 bases, and 8 bases had no gene match. CDR3 DNA sequence: TGTGCCAGCAGCGTAGCCCTGACTAGCGGGGCCCAAGATACGCAGTATTTT. It yields the protein CASSVALTSGAQDTQYF.

This clone was seen a handful of times. The chain joins TRBV28 to TRBJ2-5; D ambiguous. This CDR3 contains 13 residues. Trimming removed 5 bases from V and 1 base from J, with 8 bases in between. In germline, CDR1 is MDHEN, CDR2 SYDVKM. As DNA, the CDR3 is TGTGCCAGCAGTAACAGATTCCAAGAGACCCAGTACTTC. It codes for CASSNRFQETQYF. Filled out from reference TRBV28 and TRBJ2-5, the complete variable domain reads DVKVTQSSRYLVKRTGEKVFLECVQDMDHENMFWYRQDPGLGLRLIYFSYDVKMKEKGDIPEGYSVSREKKERFSLILESASTNQTSMYLCASSNRFQETQYFGPGTRLLVL.

This clone was counted at least ten times. The V call is TRBV29-1, the J call TRBJ2-5; D perhaps matches TRBD2 (6 bases). Germline V CDR1 and CDR2: SQVTM, ANQGSEA. The CDR3 is 13 amino acids. V was pared by 8 bases and J by 5 bases, with 18 bases between. CDR3 protein: CSPRDLGRETQYF. The CDR3 coding sequence is TGCAGCCCCCGGGACCTGGGGAGGGAGACCCAGTACTTC.

The chain joins TRBV11-2 to TRBJ1-2, with 8 bases fitting TRBD1. The CDR3 covers 16 residues. V was clipped by 4 bases and J by 5 bases; unmatched bases: 12. CDR1 is SGHAT and CDR2 is FQNNGV in the germline V gene. The DNA of the CDR3 is TGTGCCAGCAGCTCCCCCCGGACAGGGAAAGGTTATGGCTACACCTTC. It codes for CASSSPRTGKGYGYTF.

The rearrangement uses TRBV7-9 and TRBJ2-3; D is possibly TRBD1 (7 bases). Germline V gives CDR1 SEHNR, CDR2 FQNEAQ (reference sequence). The V end lost 6 bases, the J end lost 6 bases, and 16 bases lay between the germline ends. This CDR3 region has 14 residues. Here the CDR3 reads CASSRLEGADTQYF. CDR3 coding DNA: TGTGCCAGCAGTCGCTTGGAGGGGGCGGATACGCAGTATTTT.

This clone was counted a few times. The V and J genes are TRBV2 and TRBJ2-1; 15 nucleotides line up with TRBD2. The CDR3 contains 15 residues. Germline CDR1 and CDR2: SNHLY and FYNNEI. V dropped 6 bases and J dropped 8; count of bases not matched to a gene: 5. Written as DNA, the CDR3 is TGTGCCAGCAGCCTGGGACTAGCGGGAGGAGATGAGCAGTTCTTC. It is translated as CASSLGLAGGDEQFF.